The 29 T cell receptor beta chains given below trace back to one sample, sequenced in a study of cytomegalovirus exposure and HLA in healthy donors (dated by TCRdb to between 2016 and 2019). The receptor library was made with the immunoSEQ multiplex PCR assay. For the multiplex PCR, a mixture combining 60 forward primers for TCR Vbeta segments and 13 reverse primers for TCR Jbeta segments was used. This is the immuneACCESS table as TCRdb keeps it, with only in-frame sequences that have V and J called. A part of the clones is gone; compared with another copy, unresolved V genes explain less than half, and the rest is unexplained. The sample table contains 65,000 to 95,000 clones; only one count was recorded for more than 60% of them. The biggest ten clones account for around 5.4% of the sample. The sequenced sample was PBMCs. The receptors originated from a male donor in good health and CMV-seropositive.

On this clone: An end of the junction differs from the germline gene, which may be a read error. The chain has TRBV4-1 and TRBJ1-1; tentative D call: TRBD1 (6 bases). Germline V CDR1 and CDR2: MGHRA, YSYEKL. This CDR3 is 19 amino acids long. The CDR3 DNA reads TGCGCCAGCAGCGAGACCCCAACCAGGGGTATACGCATGAACGCTGAAGCTTTCTTT. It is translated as CASSETPTRGIRMNAEAFF.

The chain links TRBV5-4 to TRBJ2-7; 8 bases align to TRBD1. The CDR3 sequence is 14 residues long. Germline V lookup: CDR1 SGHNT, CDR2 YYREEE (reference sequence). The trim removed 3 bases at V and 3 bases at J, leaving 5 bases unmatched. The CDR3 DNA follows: TGTGCCAGCAGCTCTAGGACAGGGATCTACGAGCAGTACTTC. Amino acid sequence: CASSSRTGIYEQYF.

Written as DNA, the CDR3 is TGTGCCAGCAGCTTAGGCTATAGCTCCTACGAGCAGTACTTC. It specifies CASSLGYSSYEQYF. The chain uses TRBV11-3 and TRBJ2-7; D gene ambiguous. V lost 1 base, J lost 0 bases, and 7 bases lay in between. The CDR3 contains 14 residues. Germline CDR1 reads SGHNT; CDR2 reads YENEEA.

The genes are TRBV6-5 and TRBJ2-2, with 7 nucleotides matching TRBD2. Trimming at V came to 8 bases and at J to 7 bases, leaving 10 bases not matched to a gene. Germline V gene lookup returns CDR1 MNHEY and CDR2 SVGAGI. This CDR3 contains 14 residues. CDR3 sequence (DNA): TGTGCCAGCTCCTTGACTAGCTATGTCGGGGAGCTGTTTTTT. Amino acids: CASSLTSYVGELFF.

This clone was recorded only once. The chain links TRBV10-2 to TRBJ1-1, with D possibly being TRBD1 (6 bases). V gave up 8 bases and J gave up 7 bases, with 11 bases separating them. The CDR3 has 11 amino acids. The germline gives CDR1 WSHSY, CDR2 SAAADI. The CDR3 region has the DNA TGCGCCAGCGGTACAGGGTATGAAGCTTTCTTT. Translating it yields CASGTGYEAFF.

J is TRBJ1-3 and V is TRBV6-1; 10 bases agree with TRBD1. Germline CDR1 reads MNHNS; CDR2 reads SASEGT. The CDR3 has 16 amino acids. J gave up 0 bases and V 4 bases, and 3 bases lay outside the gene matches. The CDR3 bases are TGTGCCAGCAGTGTCTGGACAGGGGGCTCTGGAAACACCATATATTTT. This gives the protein CASSVWTGGSGNTIYF.

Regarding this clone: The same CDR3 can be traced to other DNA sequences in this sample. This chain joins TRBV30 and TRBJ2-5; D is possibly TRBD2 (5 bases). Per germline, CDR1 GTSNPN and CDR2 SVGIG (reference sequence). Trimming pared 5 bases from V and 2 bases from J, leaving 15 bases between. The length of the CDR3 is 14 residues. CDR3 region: CAWERDGGQETQYF. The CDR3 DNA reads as TGTGCCTGGGAGAGGGATGGAGGTCAAGAGACCCAGTACTTC.

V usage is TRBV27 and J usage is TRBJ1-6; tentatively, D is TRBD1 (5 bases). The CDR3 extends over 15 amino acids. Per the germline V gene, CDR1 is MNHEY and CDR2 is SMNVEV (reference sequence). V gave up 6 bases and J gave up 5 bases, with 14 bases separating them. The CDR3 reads CASRLGAGNNSPLHF. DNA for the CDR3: TGTGCCAGCAGGCTAGGGGCAGGGAATAATTCACCCCTCCACTTT.

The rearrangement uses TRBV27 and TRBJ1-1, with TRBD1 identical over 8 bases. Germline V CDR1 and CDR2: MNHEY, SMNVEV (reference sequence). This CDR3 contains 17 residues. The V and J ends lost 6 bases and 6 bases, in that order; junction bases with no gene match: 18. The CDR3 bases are TGTGCCAGCAGACCGCGACAGGGGTTGGAAAGGAGTTCTGAAGCTTTCTTT. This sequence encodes CASRPRQGLERSSEAFF.

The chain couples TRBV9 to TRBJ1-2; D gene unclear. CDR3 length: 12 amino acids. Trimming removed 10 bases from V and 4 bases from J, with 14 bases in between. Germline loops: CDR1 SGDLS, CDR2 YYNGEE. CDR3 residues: CAGMSTAYGYTF. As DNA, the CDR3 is TGTGCCGGCATGAGTACCGCCTATGGCTACACCTTC.

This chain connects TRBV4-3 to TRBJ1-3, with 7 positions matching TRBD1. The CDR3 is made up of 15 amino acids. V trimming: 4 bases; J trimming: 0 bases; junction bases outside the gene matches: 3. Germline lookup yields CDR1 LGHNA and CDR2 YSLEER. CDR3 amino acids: CASSPTGASGNTIYF. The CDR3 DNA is TGCGCCAGCAGCCCCACAGGGGCCTCTGGAAACACCATATATTTT.

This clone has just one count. The CDR3 nucleotides read TGTGCCAGCAGCTTGTCATCATCTCGGACAGCCCTCAATGAGCAGTTCTTC. It specifies CASSLSSSRTALNEQFF. The rearrangement joins TRBV5-6 to TRBJ2-1, with D possibly TRBD1 on 6 matching bases. CDR1 and CDR2 (germline): SGHDT, YYEEEE. The CDR3 is made up of 17 amino acids. Trimming took off 1 base at V and 6 bases at J, with 20 bases between the two ends.

DNA for the CDR3: TGTGCCAGCAGCTTAGGGACCTCGGAGGACAGGGGAATTTACGAGCAGTACTTC. Translating it yields CASSLGTSEDRGIYEQYF. This chain uses TRBV7-6 with TRBJ2-7, with 9 positions matching TRBD1. Germline values: CDR1 SGHVS, CDR2 FNYEAQ. The CDR3 loop spans 18 amino acids. V trimming: 1 base; J trimming: 4 bases; junction bases outside the gene matches: 14.

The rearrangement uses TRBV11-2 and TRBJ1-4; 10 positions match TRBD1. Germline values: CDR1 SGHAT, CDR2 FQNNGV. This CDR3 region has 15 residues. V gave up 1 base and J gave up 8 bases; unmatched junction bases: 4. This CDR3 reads CASSLAGQGGEKLFF. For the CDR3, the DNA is TGTGCCAGCAGCTTAGCAGGACAGGGGGGGGAAAAACTGTTTTTT. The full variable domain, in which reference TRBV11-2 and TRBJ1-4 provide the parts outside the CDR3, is EAGVAQSPRYKIIEKRQSVAFWCNPISGHATLYWYQQILGQGPKLLIQFQNNGVVDDSQLPKDRFSAERLKGVDSTLKIQPAKLEDSAVYLCASSLAGQGGEKLFFGSGTQLSVL.

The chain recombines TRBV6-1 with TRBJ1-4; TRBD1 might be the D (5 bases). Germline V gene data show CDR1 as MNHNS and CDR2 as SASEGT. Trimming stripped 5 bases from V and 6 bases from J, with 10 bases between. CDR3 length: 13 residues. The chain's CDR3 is CASSQGDYEKLFF. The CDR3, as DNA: TGTGCCAGCAGTCAGGGTGACTATGAAAAACTGTTTTTT.

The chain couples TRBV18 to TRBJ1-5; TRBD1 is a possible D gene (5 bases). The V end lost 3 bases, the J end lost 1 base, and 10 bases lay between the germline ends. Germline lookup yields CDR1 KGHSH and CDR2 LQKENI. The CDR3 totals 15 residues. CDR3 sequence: CASSPSSGSNQPQHF. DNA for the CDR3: TGTGCCAGCTCACCGAGTTCAGGGAGCAATCAGCCCCAGCATTTT.

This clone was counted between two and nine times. The CDR3: CATSRAREPSGELFF. The CDR3, as DNA: TGTGCCACCAGCAGGGCCCGGGAGCCCTCCGGGGAGCTGTTTTTT. The chain has TRBV15 and TRBJ2-2; a weak D match, TRBD2 (6 bases). V was trimmed by 3 bases and J by 6 bases, leaving 14 bases between them. CDR1 is LNHNV and CDR2 is YYDKDF in the germline V gene (reference sequence). There are 15 residues in the CDR3.

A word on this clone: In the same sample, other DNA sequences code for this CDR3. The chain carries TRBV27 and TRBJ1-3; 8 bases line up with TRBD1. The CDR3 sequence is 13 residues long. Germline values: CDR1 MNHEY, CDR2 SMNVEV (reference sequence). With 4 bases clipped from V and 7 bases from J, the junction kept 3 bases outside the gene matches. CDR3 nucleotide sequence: TGTGCCAGCAGTTATCGACAGGGGAACACCATATATTTT. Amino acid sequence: CASSYRQGNTIYF.

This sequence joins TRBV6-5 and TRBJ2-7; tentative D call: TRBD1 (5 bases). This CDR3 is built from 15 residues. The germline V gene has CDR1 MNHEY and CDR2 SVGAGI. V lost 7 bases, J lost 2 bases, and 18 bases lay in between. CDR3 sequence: CASTPQARATYEQYF. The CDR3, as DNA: TGTGCCAGCACCCCTCAGGCCAGGGCGACCTACGAGCAGTACTTC.

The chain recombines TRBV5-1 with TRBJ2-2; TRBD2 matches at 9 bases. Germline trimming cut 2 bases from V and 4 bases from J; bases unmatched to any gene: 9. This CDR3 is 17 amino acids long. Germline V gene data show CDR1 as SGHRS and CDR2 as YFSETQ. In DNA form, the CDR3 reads TGCGCCAGCAGCTTATTAGCGGGAGTAGGCGGCACCGGGGAGCTGTTTTTT. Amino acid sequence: CASSLLAGVGGTGELFF. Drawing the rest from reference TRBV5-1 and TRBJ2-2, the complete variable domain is KAGVTQTPRYLIKTRGQQVTLSCSPISGHRSVSWYQQTPGQGLQFLFEYFSETQRNKGNFPGRFSGRQFSNSRSEMNVSTLELGDSALYLCASSLLAGVGGTGELFFGEGSRLTVL.

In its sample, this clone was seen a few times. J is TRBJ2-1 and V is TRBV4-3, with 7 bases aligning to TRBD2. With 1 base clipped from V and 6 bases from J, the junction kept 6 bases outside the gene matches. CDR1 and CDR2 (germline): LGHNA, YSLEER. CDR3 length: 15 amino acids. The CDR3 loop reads CASSQGAGRLNEQFF. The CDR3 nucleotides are TGCGCCAGCAGCCAAGGAGCGGGGCGACTCAATGAGCAGTTCTTC.

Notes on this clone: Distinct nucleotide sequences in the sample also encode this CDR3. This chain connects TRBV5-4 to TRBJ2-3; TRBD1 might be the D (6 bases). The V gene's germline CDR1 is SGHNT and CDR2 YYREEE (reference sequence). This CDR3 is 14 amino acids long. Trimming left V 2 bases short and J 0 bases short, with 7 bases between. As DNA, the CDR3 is TGTGCCAGCAGCTTACAGGGAAGCACAGATACGCAGTATTTT. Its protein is CASSLQGSTDTQYF.

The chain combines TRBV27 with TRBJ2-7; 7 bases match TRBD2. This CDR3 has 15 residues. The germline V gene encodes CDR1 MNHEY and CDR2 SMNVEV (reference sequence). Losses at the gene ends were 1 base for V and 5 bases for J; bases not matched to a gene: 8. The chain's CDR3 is CASSLFQAGKHEQYF. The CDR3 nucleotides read TGTGCCAGCAGTTTATTCCAAGCGGGGAAACACGAGCAGTACTTC.

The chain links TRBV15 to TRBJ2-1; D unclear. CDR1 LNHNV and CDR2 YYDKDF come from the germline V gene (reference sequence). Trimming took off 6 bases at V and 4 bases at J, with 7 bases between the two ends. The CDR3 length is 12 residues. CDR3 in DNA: TGTGCCACCAGTAACAGATACAATGAGCAGTTCTTC. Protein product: CATSNRYNEQFF.

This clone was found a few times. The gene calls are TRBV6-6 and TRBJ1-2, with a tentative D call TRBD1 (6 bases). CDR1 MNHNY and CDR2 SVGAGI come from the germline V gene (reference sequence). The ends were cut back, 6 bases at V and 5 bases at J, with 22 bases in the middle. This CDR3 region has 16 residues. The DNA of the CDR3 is TGTGCCAGCAGGGACGGGACATCTGACGTTAGTTATGGCTACACCTTC. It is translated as CASRDGTSDVSYGYTF.

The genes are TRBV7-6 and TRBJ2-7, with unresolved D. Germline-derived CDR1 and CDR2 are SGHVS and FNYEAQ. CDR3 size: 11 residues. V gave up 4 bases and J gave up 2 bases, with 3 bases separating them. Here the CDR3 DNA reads TGTGCCAGCAGCTCCACCTACGAGCAGTACTTC. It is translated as CASSSTYEQYF. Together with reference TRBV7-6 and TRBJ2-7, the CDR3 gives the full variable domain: GAGVSQSPRYKVTKRGQDVALRCDPISGHVSLYWYRQALGQGPEFLTYFNYEAQQDKSGLPNDRFSAERPEGSISTLTIQRTEQRDSAMYRCASSSTYEQYFGPGTRLTVT.

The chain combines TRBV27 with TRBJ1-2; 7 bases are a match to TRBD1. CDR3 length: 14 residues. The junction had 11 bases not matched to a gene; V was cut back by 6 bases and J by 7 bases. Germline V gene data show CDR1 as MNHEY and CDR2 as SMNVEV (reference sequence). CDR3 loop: CASSPAMDRSGYTF. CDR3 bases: TGTGCCAGCAGCCCGGCTATGGACAGGAGTGGCTACACCTTC.

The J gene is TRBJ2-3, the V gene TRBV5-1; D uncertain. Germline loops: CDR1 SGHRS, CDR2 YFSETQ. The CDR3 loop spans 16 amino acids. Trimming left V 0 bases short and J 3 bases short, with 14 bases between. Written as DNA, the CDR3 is TGCGCCAGCAGCTTGGCTGTAGCTCTGTCTACAGATACGCAGTATTTT. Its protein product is CASSLAVALSTDTQYF.

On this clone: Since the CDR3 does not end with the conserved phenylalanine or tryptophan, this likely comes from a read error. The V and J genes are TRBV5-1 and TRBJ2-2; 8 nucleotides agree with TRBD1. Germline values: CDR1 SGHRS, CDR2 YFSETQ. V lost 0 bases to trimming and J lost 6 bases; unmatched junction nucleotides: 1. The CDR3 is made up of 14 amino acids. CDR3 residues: CASSLGRGPGELFS. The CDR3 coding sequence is TGCGCCAGCAGCTTGGGCAGGGGGCCCGGGGAGCTGTTTTCT.